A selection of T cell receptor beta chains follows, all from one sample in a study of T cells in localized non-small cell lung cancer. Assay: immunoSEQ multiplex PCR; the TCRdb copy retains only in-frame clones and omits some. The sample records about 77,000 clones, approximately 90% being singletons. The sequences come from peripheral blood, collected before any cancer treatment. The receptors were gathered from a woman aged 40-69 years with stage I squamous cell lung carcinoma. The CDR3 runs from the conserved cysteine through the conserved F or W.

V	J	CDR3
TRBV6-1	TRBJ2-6	CASSEVGGGANVLTF
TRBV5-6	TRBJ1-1	CASSVGLLNTEAFF
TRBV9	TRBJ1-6	CASSVVEGNSPLHF
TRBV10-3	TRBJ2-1	CAISAPGHQRGDEQFF
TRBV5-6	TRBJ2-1	CASSPASTSSEQFF
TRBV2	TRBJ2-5	CASSRQLYQETQYF
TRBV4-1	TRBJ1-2	CASSQDRTDGYTF
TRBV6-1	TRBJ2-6	CASRDTAGANVLTF
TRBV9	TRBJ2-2	CASTKGGPPGELFF
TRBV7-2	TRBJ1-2	CASSSLPGQGKGYGYTF
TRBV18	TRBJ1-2	CASSPGDYGYTF
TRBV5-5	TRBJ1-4	CASRPRGATNEKLFF
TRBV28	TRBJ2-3	CASSGTGSTDTQYF
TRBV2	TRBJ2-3	CASSEGGALGTDTQYF
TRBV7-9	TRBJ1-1	CASSLLQGSAEAFF
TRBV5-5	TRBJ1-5	CASSPLLGVDQPQHF
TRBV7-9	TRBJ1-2	CASPRGQNGYTF
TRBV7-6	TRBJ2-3	CASSQEGRTDTQYF